Reported below is one TCR beta chain. This CDR3 has 14 amino acids. Germline V gene data show CDR1 as SGHRS and CDR2 as YFSETQ. Trimming cost V 0 bases and J 0 bases, with 6 bases left between them. This sample is part of a study of early stage breast cancer tumors. The data were produced by immunoSEQ multiplex PCR, yet TCRdb's version contains in-frame clones alone and is incomplete. The profile shows about 28,000 clones, almost 75% of them singletons. The specimen sequenced was blood. The chain has TRBV5-1 and TRBJ2-5, with no clear D. The receptor was derived from a person in their 40s with breast cancer. As DNA, the CDR3 is TGCGCCAGCAGCTTGGCGACTTACCAAGAGACCCAGTACTTC. Protein sequence: CASSLATYQETQYF.